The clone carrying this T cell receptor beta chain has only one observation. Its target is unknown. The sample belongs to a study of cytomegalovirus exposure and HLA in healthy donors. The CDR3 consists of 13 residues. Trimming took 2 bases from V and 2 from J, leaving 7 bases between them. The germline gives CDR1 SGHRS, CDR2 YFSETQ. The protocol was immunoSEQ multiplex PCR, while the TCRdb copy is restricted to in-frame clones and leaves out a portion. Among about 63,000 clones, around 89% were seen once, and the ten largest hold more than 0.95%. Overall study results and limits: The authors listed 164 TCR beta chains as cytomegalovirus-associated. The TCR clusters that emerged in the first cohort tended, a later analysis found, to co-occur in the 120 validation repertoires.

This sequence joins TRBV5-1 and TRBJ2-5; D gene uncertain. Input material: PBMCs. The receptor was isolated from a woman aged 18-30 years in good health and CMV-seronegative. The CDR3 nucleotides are TGCGCCAGCAGCTTTCAGGTTCAAGAGACCCAGTACTTC. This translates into CASSFQVQETQYF.